This TCR beta chain appears in the sequencing data of a study of cytomegalovirus exposure and HLA in healthy donors. This clone was seen a few times. Its antigen is undetermined. Study-wide points: Later analysis identified about 18,000 TCR beta sequences associated with HLA alleles, using a false discovery rate threshold of 0.05. Reportedly, a later analysis found an Asian-associated ancestry cluster had fewer N-insertions than the roughly 700-donor mean.

These donors counted as nominally healthy when sampled, but unrecorded immune exposures were likely. The V end lost 6 bases, the J end lost 3 bases, and 20 bases lay between the germline ends. Germline V gives CDR1 MNHNY, CDR2 SVGAGI (reference sequence). This CDR3 has 16 amino acids. The primer mix had 60 Vbeta and 13 Jbeta primers. Here immunoSEQ multiplex PCR was the method, and the copy in TCRdb shows in-frame clones only, minus some. The sample consists of 85,000 to 100,000 clones, about four fifths of them appearing once. The receptor was isolated from a female donor in good health and CMV-seropositive. The sample consisted of PBMCs. The V gene is TRBV6-6, the J gene TRBJ1-1; D is possibly TRBD1 (5 bases). CDR3 sequence reads: CASSKNTGLRDTEAFF. As DNA, the CDR3 is TGTGCCAGCAGCAAAAACACAGGTTTAAGAGACACTGAAGCTTTCTTT.